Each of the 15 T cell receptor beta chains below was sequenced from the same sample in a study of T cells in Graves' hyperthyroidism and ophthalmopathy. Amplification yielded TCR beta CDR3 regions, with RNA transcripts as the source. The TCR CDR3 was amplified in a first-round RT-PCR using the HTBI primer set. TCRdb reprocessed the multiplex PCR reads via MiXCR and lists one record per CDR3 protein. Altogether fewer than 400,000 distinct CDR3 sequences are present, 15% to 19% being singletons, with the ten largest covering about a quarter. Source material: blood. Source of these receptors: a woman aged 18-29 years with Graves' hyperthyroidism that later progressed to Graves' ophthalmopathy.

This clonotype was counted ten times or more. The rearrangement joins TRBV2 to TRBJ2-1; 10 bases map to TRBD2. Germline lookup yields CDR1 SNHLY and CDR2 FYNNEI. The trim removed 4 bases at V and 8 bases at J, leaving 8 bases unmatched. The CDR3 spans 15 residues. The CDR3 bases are TGTGCCAGCAGTGGACTAGCGGGTGGGGTGGATGAGCAGTTCTTC. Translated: CASSGLAGGVDEQFF.

Here the CDR3 reads CASSLAGLGETQYF. The DNA of the CDR3 is TGTGCCAGCAGCTTAGCGGGGCTCGGAGAGACCCAGTACTTC. The rearrangement joins TRBV7-9 to TRBJ2-5; D is possibly TRBD1 (5 bases). The germline V gene encodes CDR1 SEHNR and CDR2 FQNEAQ (reference sequence). The CDR3 runs 14 residues. Deletions cut 0 bases from V and 4 bases from J, with 9 bases between.

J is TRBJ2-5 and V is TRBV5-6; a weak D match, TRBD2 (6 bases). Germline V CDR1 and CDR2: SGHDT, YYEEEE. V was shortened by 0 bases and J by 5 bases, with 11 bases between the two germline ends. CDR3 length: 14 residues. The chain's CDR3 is CASSLAGVEETQYF. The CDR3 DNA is TGTGCCAGCAGCTTGGCGGGAGTTGAGGAGACCCAGTACTTC.

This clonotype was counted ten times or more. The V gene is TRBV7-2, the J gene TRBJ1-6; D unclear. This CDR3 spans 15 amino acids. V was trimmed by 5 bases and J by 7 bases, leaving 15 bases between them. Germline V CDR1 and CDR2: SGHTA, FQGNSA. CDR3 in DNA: TGTGCCAGCAGCCTCTATTGGGGTGGGAATTCACCCCTCCACTTT. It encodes CASSLYWGGNSPLHF.

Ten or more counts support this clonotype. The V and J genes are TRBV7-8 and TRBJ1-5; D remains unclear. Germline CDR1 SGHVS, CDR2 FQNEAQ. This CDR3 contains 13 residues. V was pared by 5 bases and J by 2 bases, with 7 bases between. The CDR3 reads CASSDWGNQPQHF. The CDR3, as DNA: TGTGCCAGCAGCGACTGGGGCAATCAGCCCCAGCATTTT.

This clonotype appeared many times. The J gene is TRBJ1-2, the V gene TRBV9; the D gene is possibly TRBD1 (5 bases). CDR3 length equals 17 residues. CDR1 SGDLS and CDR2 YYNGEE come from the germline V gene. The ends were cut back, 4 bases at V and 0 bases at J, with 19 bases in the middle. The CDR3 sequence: CASSPSKGFATNYGYTF. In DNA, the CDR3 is TGTGCCAGCAGCCCTTCGAAGGGGTTCGCAACTAACTATGGCTACACCTTC.

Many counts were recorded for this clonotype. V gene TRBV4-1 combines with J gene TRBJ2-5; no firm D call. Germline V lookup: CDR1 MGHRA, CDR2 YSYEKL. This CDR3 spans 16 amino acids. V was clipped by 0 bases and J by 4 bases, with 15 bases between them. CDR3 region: CASSQDRSTGLETQYF. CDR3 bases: TGCGCCAGCAGCCAAGATAGGTCAACCGGGTTAGAGACCCAGTACTTC.

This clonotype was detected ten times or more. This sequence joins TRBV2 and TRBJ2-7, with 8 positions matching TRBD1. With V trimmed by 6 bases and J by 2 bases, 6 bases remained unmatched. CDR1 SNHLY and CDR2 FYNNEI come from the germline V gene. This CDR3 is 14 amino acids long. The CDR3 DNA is TGTGCCAGCAGGGAGGGGACAGGCCCCTACGAGCAGTACTTC. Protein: CASREGTGPYEQYF. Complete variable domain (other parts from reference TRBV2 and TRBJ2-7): EPEVTQTPSHQVTQMGQEVILRCVPISNHLYFYWYRQILGQKVEFLVSFYNNEISEKSEIFDDQFSVERPDGSNFTLKIRSTKLEDSAMYFCASREGTGPYEQYFGPGTRLTVT.

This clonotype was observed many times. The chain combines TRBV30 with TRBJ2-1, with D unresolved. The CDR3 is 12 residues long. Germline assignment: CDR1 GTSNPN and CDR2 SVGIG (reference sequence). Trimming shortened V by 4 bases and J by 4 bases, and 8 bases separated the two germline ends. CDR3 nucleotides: TGTGCCTGGACTGTGGGGTACAATGAGCAGTTCTTC. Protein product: CAWTVGYNEQFF.

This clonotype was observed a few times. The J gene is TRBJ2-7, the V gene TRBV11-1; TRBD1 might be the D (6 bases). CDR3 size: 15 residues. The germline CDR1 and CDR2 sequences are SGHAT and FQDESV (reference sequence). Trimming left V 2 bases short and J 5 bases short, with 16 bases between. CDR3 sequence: CASSLQGRGYDEQYF. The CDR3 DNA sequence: TGTGCCAGCAGCTTACAAGGCAGGGGATACGACGAGCAGTACTTC.

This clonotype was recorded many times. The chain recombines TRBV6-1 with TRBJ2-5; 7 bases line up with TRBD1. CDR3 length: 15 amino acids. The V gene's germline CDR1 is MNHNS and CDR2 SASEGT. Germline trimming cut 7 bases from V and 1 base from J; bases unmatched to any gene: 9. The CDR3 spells CASTNRGGRQETQYF. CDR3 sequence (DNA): TGTGCCAGCACGAACAGGGGCGGGCGCCAAGAGACCCAGTACTTC.

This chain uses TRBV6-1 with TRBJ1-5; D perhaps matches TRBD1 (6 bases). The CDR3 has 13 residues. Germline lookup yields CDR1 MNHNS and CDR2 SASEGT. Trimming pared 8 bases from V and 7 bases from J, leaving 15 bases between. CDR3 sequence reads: CASGRGREQPQHF. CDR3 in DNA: TGTGCCAGCGGTCGGGGGCGGGAACAGCCCCAGCATTTT.

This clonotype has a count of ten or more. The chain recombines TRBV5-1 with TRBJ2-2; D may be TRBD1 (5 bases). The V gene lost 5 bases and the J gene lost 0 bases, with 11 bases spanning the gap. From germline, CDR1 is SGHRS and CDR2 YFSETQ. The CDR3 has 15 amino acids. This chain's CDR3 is CASRTAKANTGELFF. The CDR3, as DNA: TGCGCCAGCAGGACAGCAAAAGCGAACACCGGGGAGCTGTTTTTT.

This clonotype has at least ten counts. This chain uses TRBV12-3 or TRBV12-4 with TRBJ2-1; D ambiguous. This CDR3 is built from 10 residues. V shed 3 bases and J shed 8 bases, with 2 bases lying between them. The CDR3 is CASSFHEQFF. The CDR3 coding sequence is TGTGCCAGCAGTTTCCATGAGCAGTTCTTC.

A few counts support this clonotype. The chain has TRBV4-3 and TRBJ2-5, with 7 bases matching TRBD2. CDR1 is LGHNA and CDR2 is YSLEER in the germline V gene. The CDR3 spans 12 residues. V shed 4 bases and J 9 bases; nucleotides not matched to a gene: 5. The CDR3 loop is CASSRGGVAQYF. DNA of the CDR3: TGCGCCAGCAGCCGGGGGGGGGTGGCCCAGTACTTC.